One TCR beta chain is described in this entry. This sample was taken from a study of CD8 T cells in ankylosing spondylitis. MiXCR, applied by TCRdb to the 5' RACE reads, yields one record per CDR3 protein. The table has tens of thousands of distinct CDR3 sequences, about 17% seen once. This clonotype was obtained from a male donor with ankylosing spondylitis or in good health (not recorded which). The sequenced sample consisted of blood.

CDR3 region: CASSPEQISNSPLHF. In nucleotides, the CDR3 is TGCGCCAGCAGCCCGGAACAGATTTCTAATTCACCCCTCCACTTT. The gene calls are TRBV5-1 and TRBJ1-6; D ambiguous. The CDR3 is made up of 15 amino acids. V gave up 4 bases and J gave up 6 bases, with 14 bases separating them. Germline values: CDR1 SGHRS, CDR2 YFSETQ.